This is a list of T cell receptor beta chains from one sample in a study of post-analysis software for immune sequencing data. One entry per CDR3 protein, called by TCRdb with MiXCR from the PCR reads. This sample carries roughly 540,000 distinct CDR3 sequences, approximately 34% of them seen once, and the ten largest clones take 6%. The sequenced sample was blood. The receptors stem from a girl younger than 18 with multiple sclerosis. Each CDR3 is given with its conserved first and last residue. D genes are given only for firm matches. Rows give clone size only sometimes, using once, few, many, or a class for an expanded clone.

v_gene,abundance,d_gene,j_gene,CDR3aa,CDR3nt
TRBV10-2,few,TRBD2,TRBJ2-3,CASSDPWTSGLDTQYF,TGCGCCAGCAGTGACCCCTGGACTAGCGGGTTAGATACGCAGTATTTT
TRBV29-1,.,.,TRBJ1-1,CSVDQDSQRDAEAFF,TGCAGCGTCGACCAGGACAGCCAACGAGACGCTGAAGCTTTCTTT
TRBV12-3/TRBV12-4,once,.,TRBJ2-3,CASSVDADMQYF,TGTGCCAGCAGCGTAGACGCAGATATGCAGTATTTT
TRBV4-1,.,.,TRBJ1-2,CASFAGPLSRAPLNYGYTF,TGCGCCAGCTTCGCAGGTCCCCTCAGCAGGGCCCCCCTTAACTATGGCTACACCTTC
TRBV20-1,.,TRBD2,TRBJ2-3,CSAHSTSGVTDTQYF,TGCAGTGCTCATTCGACTAGCGGGGTCACAGATACGCAGTATTTT
TRBV7-6,few,TRBD1,TRBJ2-7,CASSLEGQGTEQYF,TGTGCCAGCAGCCTGGAGGGACAGGGTACCGAGCAGTACTTC
TRBV2,.,.,TRBJ1-2,CASSEVTDSGYTF,TGTGCCAGCAGTGAAGTAACCGATTCAGGCTACACCTTC
TRBV5-6,.,.,TRBJ2-1,CASSLGLDLVISYNEQFF,TGTGCCAGCAGCTTGGGCCTGGATTTAGTGATCTCCTACAATGAGCAGTTCTTC
TRBV29-1,many,.,TRBJ2-5,CSVEEAFETQYF,TGCAGCGTTGAAGAGGCGTTTGAGACCCAGTACTTC
TRBV5-1,few,.,TRBJ2-1,CASSSGLSYNEQCF,TGCGCCAGCAGCTCGGGACTTTCCTACAATGAGCAGTGCTTC
TRBV28,.,.,TRBJ1-4,CASSGSDTTTNEKLFF,TGTGCCAGCAGTGGAAGTGATACTACAACTAATGAAAAACTGTTTTTT
TRBV10-2,few,TRBD2,TRBJ2-5,CATDGTSGYQETQYF,TGCGCCACCGACGGGACTAGCGGATACCAAGAGACCCAGTACTTC
TRBV4-2,.,.,TRBJ2-7,CASSRMPGGLVYEQYF,TGTGCCAGCAGCCGGATGCCAGGAGGGCTGGTTTACGAGCAGTACTTC
TRBV6-4,few,.,TRBJ1-6,CASSAGSNSPLHF,TGTGCCAGCAGTGCAGGGTCAAACTCACCCCTCCACTTT
TRBV29-1,many,TRBD2,TRBJ2-5,CSVGGLAGQETQYF,TGCAGCGTTGGGGGTCTAGCGGGTCAAGAGACCCAGTACTTC
TRBV27,.,.,TRBJ1-1,CASGDANTEAFF,TGTGCCAGCGGGGACGCAAACACTGAAGCTTTCTTT
TRBV20-1,.,.,TRBJ1-2,CSARDTSRGIGGYTF,TGCAGTGCTAGAGACACCTCGAGGGGGATTGGTGGCTACACCTTC
TRBV12-3/TRBV12-4,.,.,TRBJ2-7,CASSLGGSHEQYF,TGTGCCAGCAGTTTAGGGGGGTCCCACGAGCAGTACTTC
TRBV24-1,few,TRBD2,TRBJ2-1,CATSDSVAGGNNEQFF,TGTGCCACCAGTGACTCCGTAGCGGGGGGGAACAATGAGCAGTTCTTC
TRBV5-1,.,.,TRBJ2-1,CASSKVSSSYNEQFF,TGCGCCAGCAGTAAGGTCAGTAGCTCCTACAATGAGCAGTTCTTC
TRBV12-3/TRBV12-4,.,TRBD2,TRBJ2-5,CASSNLVGGGAAETQYF,TGTGCCAGCAGCAACCTAGTTGGCGGGGGGGCTGCGGAGACCCAGTACTTC
TRBV4-2,.,TRBD1,TRBJ2-3,CASSQRQGSTDTQYF,TGTGCCAGCAGCCAACGACAGGGGAGCACAGATACGCAGTATTTT
TRBV29-1,many,TRBD1,TRBJ2-7,CSVYRQGSYEQYF,TGCAGCGTCTACAGACAGGGTTCCTACGAGCAGTACTTC
TRBV6-6,few,TRBD1,TRBJ2-3,CASRPGQGNGADTQYF,TGTGCCAGCAGACCGGGACAGGGGAATGGCGCAGATACGCAGTATTTT
TRBV20-1,few,.,TRBJ1-2,CSAQGDTWGYGYTF,TGCAGTGCTCAAGGTGATACCTGGGGCTATGGCTACACCTTC
TRBV7-3,.,.,TRBJ2-7,CASSSPGQVVYNEQYF,TGTGCCAGCAGCTCGCCGGGGCAAGTCGTCTACAATGAGCAGTACTTC
TRBV14,.,TRBD2,TRBJ2-7,CASSQLKTRRGTYLYEQYF,TGTGCCAGCAGCCAGCTCAAGACTAGGCGGGGGACCTACCTTTACGAGCAGTACTTC
TRBV25-1,few,.,TRBJ1-2,CASSETTNYGYTF,TGTGCCAGCAGTGAGACCACAAACTATGGCTACACCTTC
TRBV21-1,once,.,TRBJ2-3,CASTPGLAGTIHTQYF,TGTGCCAGCACCCCGGGACTAGCGGGGACCATTCATACGCAGTATTTT
TRBV4-1,.,.,TRBJ2-7,CASSQEGRAYEQYF,TGCGCCAGCAGCCAAGAAGGCAGAGCCTACGAGCAGTACTTC
TRBV5-4,once,.,TRBJ2-1,CASSPQRRSSYNEQFF,TGTGCCAGCAGCCCGCAGAGGAGGAGCTCCTACAATGAGCAGTTCTTC
TRBV7-2,.,.,TRBJ2-7,CASSLDPATSYEQYF,TGTGCCAGCAGCTTAGATCCAGCCACGTCCTACGAGCAGTACTTC
TRBV11-2,few,.,TRBJ1-5,CASSFRGEPQHF,TGTGCCAGCAGTTTCCGAGGAGAGCCCCAGCATTTT